This TCR beta chain stems from a study of blood T cell repertoires in COVID-19. Study-level background: Sites across the United States, Italy and Spain contributed samples from acute and convalescent COVID-19. The analysed material was cDNA or gDNA that came from T cells, B-cell-depleted T cells, or PBMCs.

The table came from immunoSEQ multiplex PCR; TCRdb's copy has only in-frame clones and leaves some out. The repertoire holds 200,000 to 300,000 clones, with 81% as singletons. Patients from Seattle were sampled longitudinally, starting during active infection. CDR1 and CDR2 (germline): LGHDT, YNNKEL (reference sequence). V lost 4 bases to trimming and J lost 7 bases; unmatched junction nucleotides: 11. This CDR3 has 15 amino acids. The sequenced sample was peripheral blood. The chain recombines TRBV3-1 (or the pseudogene TRBV3-2) with TRBJ1-2, with 8 bases fitting TRBD1. The receptor was isolated from a woman of 80 years or more with COVID-19, enrolled during active disease. CDR3 in amino acids: CASSLKSQGAGGYTF. The CDR3 nucleotides are TGTGCCAGCAGCCTAAAATCCCAGGGGGCTGGTGGCTACACCTTC.